One and the same sample provided the 9 T cell receptor beta chains below, sequenced in a study of molecular identifiers for immune sequencing clone quantification. TCRdb independently ran MiXCR on the PCR reads; one entry per CDR3 protein. Of 460,000 or so distinct CDR3 sequences in the sample, 20% to 25% are singletons; the top ten hold approximately 0.8%. Sequencing used naive CD8+ T cells from blood, with Jurkat cell RNA spiked in. The sample's subset: FACS-sorted CD8+CD4-CCR7+CD45RA+ naive T cells. Every receptor here comes from a human donor in good health. Some libraries in this study had Jurkat cell RNA spiked in.

The J gene is TRBJ2-2, the V gene TRBV6-5; TRBD2 matches 7 bases. The junction had 5 bases not matched to a gene; V was cut back by 1 base and J by 6 bases. This CDR3 spans 15 amino acids. The germline V gene encodes CDR1 MNHEY and CDR2 SVGAGI. The CDR3 DNA sequence: TGTGCCAGCAGTTACTTGGGAGGGAGGGCCGGGGAGCTGTTTTTT. Its translation: CASSYLGGRAGELFF.

The CDR3 is CASSTGTDYEQYF. Here the CDR3 DNA reads TGTGCCAGCAGCACAGGGACAGACTACGAGCAGTACTTC. The chain has TRBV5-3 and TRBJ2-7, with TRBD1 matching over 7 bases. Being an ORF, TRBV5-3 has a function that is uncertain. CDR3 length equals 13 residues. Germline trimming cut 8 bases from V and 3 bases from J; bases unmatched to any gene: 8.

This clonotype was recorded a few times. The chain recombines TRBV6-5 with TRBJ2-1, with D uncertain. Germline CDR1 and CDR2: MNHEY and SVGAGI. CDR3 length: 16 amino acids. Trimming stripped 6 bases from V and 0 bases from J, with 15 bases between. The CDR3 here is CASRSGVASSYNEQFF. The CDR3, as DNA: TGTGCCAGCAGATCTGGGGTTGCTAGCTCCTACAATGAGCAGTTCTTC.

This clonotype was observed a handful of times. The chain is built from TRBV20-1 and TRBJ2-7; D not resolved. V was shortened by 2 bases and J by 4 bases, with 12 bases between the two germline ends. The CDR3 totals 13 residues. From germline, CDR1 is DFQATT and CDR2 SNEGSKA (reference sequence). DNA for the CDR3: TGCAGTGCTAGAAACACGCTTAATTACGAGCAGTACTTC. Translating gives CSARNTLNYEQYF.

The sample holds many counts of this clonotype. This sequence joins TRBV6-2 or TRBV6-3 and TRBJ1-5; D gene uncertain. Germline CDR1 reads MNHEY; CDR2 reads SVGEGT. V was pared by 11 bases and J by 0 bases, with 14 bases between. The CDR3 runs to 14 residues. The CDR3 sequence: CAFTRTPSNQPQHF. For the CDR3, the DNA is TGTGCCTTTACAAGAACCCCTAGCAATCAGCCCCAGCATTTT.

In this sample, this clonotype turned up many times. The rearrangement uses TRBV20-1 and TRBJ2-7; TRBD2 matches at 8 bases. Looked up from germline, CDR1 is DFQATT and CDR2 is SNEGSKA (reference sequence). This CDR3 has 13 residues. The V and J ends lost 8 bases and 0 bases, in that order; junction bases with no gene match: 6. The CDR3 here is CSRKRGYSYEQYF. CDR3 sequence (DNA): TGCAGTCGGAAGCGGGGGTACTCCTACGAGCAGTACTTC.

The chain links TRBV6-5 to TRBJ2-3, with 12 bases matching TRBD1. Germline loops: CDR1 MNHEY, CDR2 SVGAGI. The junction had 6 bases not matched to a gene; V was cut back by 5 bases and J by 3 bases. The CDR3 covers 16 residues. CDR3 bases: TGTGCCAGCAGTGGTACGGGACAGGGGGCGACAGATACGCAGTATTTT. Translating gives CASSGTGQGATDTQYF.

This clonotype was seen a few times. The chain carries TRBV6-1 and TRBJ1-1; 7 bases are shared with TRBD1. The germline V gene encodes CDR1 MNHNS and CDR2 SASEGT. The CDR3 totals 16 residues. The ends lost 6 bases at V and 1 base at J; junction bases unmatched: 11. This chain's CDR3 is CASSLRDSLANTEAFF. Here the CDR3 DNA reads TGTGCCAGCAGCCTACGGGACAGTCTCGCGAACACTGAAGCTTTCTTT.

This clonotype appeared many times. The genes are TRBV20-1 and TRBJ1-1; D call uncertain. The V and J ends lost 2 bases and 1 base respectively, with 11 bases between them. Germline V gene sequence: CDR1 DFQATT, CDR2 SNEGSKA (reference sequence). The CDR3 length is 14 residues. Here the CDR3 DNA reads TGCAGTGCTAGACCTTCTCTGAGGAACACTGAAGCTTTCTTT. Translating gives CSARPSLRNTEAFF.